These T cell receptor beta chains were read from a single sample in a study of CD8+ T cells in alopecia areata. This table comes from immunoSEQ multiplex PCR, and its TCRdb copy is limited to in-frame clones, with some not included. This sample has around 250,000 clones, with 65% to 70% found just once. The specimen was CD4+ T cells sorted from blood, collected at week 0. All receptors derive from a human donor with alopecia areata. Each CDR3 is given with its conserved first and last residue. Each record gives: clone size, V gene, D gene, CDR3 length, J gene, CDR3 protein, CDR3 DNA. D genes are given only for firm matches. Some rows mark clone size as missing; the rest say once, few, many or name a class of expanded clone.

>NA|TRBV4-2|TRBD2|12|TRBJ2-1
CASSRLAGTQFF
TGTGCCAGCAGTCGACTAGCGGGGACGCAGTTCTTC
>NA|TRBV4-2|TRBD1|15|TRBJ1-1
CASRNRKGAITEAFF
TGTGCCAGCAGAAACAGAAAGGGGGCGATCACTGAAGCTTTCTTT
>NA|TRBV9|TRBD2|16|TRBJ2-3
CASSAWGGGPADTQYF
TGTGCCAGCAGCGCTTGGGGCGGGGGGCCCGCAGATACGCAGTATTTT
>NA|TRBV27|TRBD1|12|TRBJ2-3
CASRTGDGTQYF
TGTGCCAGCCGGACAGGGGACGGTACGCAGTATTTT
>NA|TRBV9|TRBD1|15|TRBJ1-2
CASSPSAGTDYGYTF
TGTGCCAGCAGCCCCTCCGCAGGGACAGACTATGGCTACACCTTC
>few|TRBV15|NA|12|TRBJ2-5
CATSKEGETQYF
TGTGCCACCAGCAAAGAGGGAGAGACCCAGTACTTC
>NA|TRBV4-1|NA|16|TRBJ2-6
CASSQVRAPTANVLTF
TGCGCCAGCAGCCAAGTAAGGGCGCCAACAGCCAACGTCCTGACTTTC
>NA|TRBV7-7|TRBD2|15|TRBJ2-7
CASSPRLAGTHEQYF
TGTGCTAGCAGCCCCCGACTAGCGGGGACCCACGAGCAGTACTTC
>few|TRBV18|NA|13|TRBJ1-1
CASSQGQNTEAFF
TGTGCCAGCTCACAAGGGCAGAACACTGAAGCTTTCTTT
>once|TRBV29-1|NA|13|TRBJ1-1
CSVAVGRNTEAFF
TGCAGCGTTGCAGTAGGCCGGAACACTGAAGCTTTCTTT
>NA|TRBV27|NA|14|TRBJ1-5
CASSPARKFQPQHF
TGTGCCAGCAGTCCAGCCCGGAAGTTTCAGCCCCAGCATTTT
>NA|TRBV5-6|TRBD1|15|TRBJ2-1
CASSFRDRVDNEQFF
TGTGCCAGCAGCTTCCGGGACAGGGTTGACAATGAGCAGTTCTTC
>NA|TRBV29-1|NA|12|TRBJ1-2
CSVVGEHYGYTF
TGCAGCGTGGTAGGGGAACACTATGGCTACACCTTC
>NA|TRBV13|NA|13|TRBJ2-3
CASSPPGADTQYF
TGTGCCAGCAGCCCGCCGGGCGCAGATACGCAGTATTTT
>NA|TRBV29-1|TRBD2|12|TRBJ2-5
CSHGRDQETQYF
TGCAGCCATGGGAGGGACCAAGAGACCCAGTACTTC